These 31 T cell receptor beta chains were sequenced from one sample in a study of Graves' ophthalmopathy and Graves' hyperthyroidism. Investigators amplified TCR beta CDR3 regions from RNA transcripts. First-round RT-PCR with HTBI primers preceded a second-round multiplex PCR. TCRdb passed the multiplex PCR reads through MiXCR, listing each CDR3 protein once. The table has 350,000 to 400,000 distinct CDR3 sequences, around 16% seen once. Sequenced input: peripheral blood. The receptors were gathered from a woman younger than 35 with Graves' ophthalmopathy.

This clonotype was detected many times. The J gene is TRBJ1-1, the V gene TRBV12-3 or TRBV12-4; 11 bases are a match to TRBD1. V lost 5 bases to trimming and J lost 5 bases; unmatched junction nucleotides: 4. The CDR3 covers 14 residues. CDR3 in amino acids: CASSPGTGGTEAFF. CDR3 nucleotides: TGTGCCAGCAGTCCCGGGACAGGGGGAACTGAAGCTTTCTTT.

This clonotype came up many times. The J gene is TRBJ1-6, the V gene TRBV28; no clear D gene. Germline values: CDR1 MDHEN, CDR2 SYDVKM. The CDR3 has 14 amino acids. V lost 7 bases and J lost 3, with 10 bases in between. In DNA, the CDR3 is TGTGCCAGCATGAAATCGTACTATAATTCACCCCTCCACTTT. It specifies CASMKSYYNSPLHF.

The genes are TRBV28 and TRBJ2-5; 8 bases are shared with TRBD1. Germline CDR1 and CDR2: MDHEN and SYDVKM. This CDR3 spans 14 amino acids. V shed 5 bases and J 5 bases; nucleotides not matched to a gene: 7. In DNA, the CDR3 is TGTGCCAGCAGTCCCGACTGGGACAGGGAGACCCAGTACTTC. Translated, it gives CASSPDWDRETQYF.

In its sample, this clonotype was seen many times. The gene calls are TRBV7-2 and TRBJ1-1, with D possibly matching TRBD1 (5 bases). Germline values: CDR1 SGHTA, CDR2 FQGNSA. The CDR3 totals 14 residues. V shed 1 base and J shed 4 bases, with 10 bases lying between them. The CDR3 is CASSLDQGSTEAFF. Written as DNA, the CDR3 is TGTGCCAGCAGCTTAGACCAGGGCAGCACTGAAGCTTTCTTT. The variable domain in full, completed from reference TRBV7-2 and TRBJ1-1, reads GAGVSQSPSNKVTEKGKDVELRCDPISGHTALYWYRQSLGQGLEFLIYFQGNSAPDKSGLPSDRFSAERTGGSVSTLTIQRTQQEDSAVYLCASSLDQGSTEAFFGQGTRLTVV.

This clonotype was observed at least ten times. This rearrangement joins TRBV5-5 to TRBJ1-2; D unresolved. Germline V gene lookup returns CDR1 SGHKS and CDR2 YYEKEE (reference sequence). The V end was cut by 4 bases, the J end by 9 bases, with 16 bases between. This CDR3 contains 13 residues. CDR3 sequence: CASSPPGPLSYTF. The CDR3 bases are TGTGCCAGCAGCCCCCCCGGGCCTCTTAGCTACACCTTC.

This clonotype was detected many times. The chain carries TRBV10-1 and TRBJ1-1; maybe TRBD1 (6 bases). Trimming removed 0 bases from V and 8 bases from J, with 10 bases in between. The CDR3 is made up of 13 amino acids. CDR1 is WNHNN and CDR2 is SYGVQD in the germline V gene (reference sequence). In nucleotides, the CDR3 is TGCGCCAGCAGTGAGTCAAGGGGGGCCGAAGCTTTCTTT. Translation gives CASSESRGAEAFF.

At least ten counts were recorded for this clonotype. The V call is TRBV7-6, the J call TRBJ2-7; 11 bases are shared with TRBD1. Per the germline V gene, CDR1 is SGHVS and CDR2 is FNYEAQ. This CDR3 comprises 15 residues. After removal of 1 base from V and 6 bases from J, the junction contained 5 bases not matched to a gene. The CDR3 reads CASSLVGQGAGEQYF. The CDR3 DNA follows: TGTGCCAGCAGCTTAGTAGGACAGGGGGCCGGCGAGCAGTACTTC. Looking up the rest from reference TRBV7-6 and TRBJ2-7 gives the full variable domain: GAGVSQSPRYKVTKRGQDVALRCDPISGHVSLYWYRQALGQGPEFLTYFNYEAQQDKSGLPNDRFSAERPEGSISTLTIQRTEQRDSAMYRCASSLVGQGAGEQYFGPGTRLTVT.

The genes are TRBV11-1 and TRBJ2-5, with D possibly called TRBD1 or TRBD2 (5 bases each). Germline-derived CDR1 and CDR2 are SGHAT and FQDESV (reference sequence). Trimming took off 1 base at V and 1 base at J, with 16 bases between the two ends. The CDR3 length is 17 residues. CDR3 region: CASSLGTSNGGQETQYF. DNA for the CDR3: TGTGCCAGCAGCTTAGGGACTTCTAATGGGGGCCAAGAGACCCAGTACTTC. The variable domain in full, completed from reference TRBV11-1 and TRBJ2-5, reads EAEVAQSPRYKITEKSQAVAFWCDPISGHATLYWYRQILGQGPELLVQFQDESVVDDSQLPKDRFSAERLKGVDSTLKIQPAELGDSAMYLCASSLGTSNGGQETQYFGPGTRLLVL.

The V gene is TRBV6-5, the J gene TRBJ2-7, with D maybe TRBD2 (5 bases). CDR1 and CDR2 from the germline V gene are MNHEY and SVGAGI. V was clipped by 0 bases and J by 3 bases, with 12 bases between them. The CDR3 has 15 amino acids. DNA for the CDR3: TGTGCCAGCAGTTACTCTGAGGGCTATCACTACGAGCAGTACTTC. This codes for CASSYSEGYHYEQYF.

This clonotype has at least ten counts. The J gene is TRBJ2-7, the V gene TRBV5-5, with D hard to call. Germline values: CDR1 SGHKS, CDR2 YYEKEE (reference sequence). The ends were cut back, 1 base at V and 0 bases at J, with 11 bases in the middle. The CDR3 is made up of 15 amino acids. Written as DNA, the CDR3 is TGTGCCAGCAGCTTGTTCGGAGACGGCTCCTACGAGCAGTACTTC. Its protein is CASSLFGDGSYEQYF.

A few counts support this clonotype. V gene TRBV12-3 or TRBV12-4 combines with J gene TRBJ2-5, with 10 bases lining up with TRBD1. J was trimmed by 6 bases and V by 7 bases; bases with no gene match: 8. The CDR3 extends over 14 amino acids. CDR3: CASTTTGGGKTQYF. The CDR3, as DNA: TGTGCCAGCACCACGACAGGGGGCGGTAAGACCCAGTACTTC.

The chain recombines TRBV24-1 with TRBJ2-5; D gene ambiguous. V was clipped by 12 bases and J by 5 bases, with 15 bases between them. CDR1 and CDR2 from the germline V gene are KGHDR and SFDVKD. The CDR3 has 12 residues. CDR3 nucleotides: TGTGCCGCCTCAAGGCGAGGTGAGACCCAGTACTTC. Translation: CAASRRGETQYF.

This clonotype was found many times. The V call is TRBV7-2, the J call TRBJ2-2; 9 positions match TRBD1. Trimming removed 3 bases from V and 5 bases from J; junction bases left unmatched: 7. Germline V gives CDR1 SGHTA, CDR2 FQGNSA. The CDR3 contains 16 residues. The CDR3 region is CASSFAGTGRTGELFF. Written as DNA, the CDR3 is TGTGCCAGCAGCTTCGCGGGGACAGGGAGGACCGGGGAGCTGTTTTTT.

This clonotype was seen ten or more times. The chain is built from TRBV19 and TRBJ1-1; 7 bases agree with TRBD1. The CDR3 loop spans 15 amino acids. Germline V gives CDR1 LNHDA, CDR2 SQIVND (reference sequence). J lost 1 base, V lost 5 bases, and 7 bases had no gene match. As DNA, the CDR3 is TGTGCCAGTAGTCCTGGACAGGACTCGAACACTGAAGCTTTCTTT. Protein product: CASSPGQDSNTEAFF.

Many counts were recorded for this clonotype. The rearrangement joins TRBV27 to TRBJ2-1, with 7 bases identical to TRBD2. J was trimmed by 0 bases and V by 5 bases; bases with no gene match: 7. Germline V lookup: CDR1 MNHEY, CDR2 SMNVEV (reference sequence). This CDR3 has 16 residues. CDR3 protein: CASSLLAGSSYNEQFF. Here the CDR3 DNA reads TGTGCCAGCAGTCTATTAGCGGGTAGCTCCTACAATGAGCAGTTCTTC.

This clonotype was detected many times. J is TRBJ2-7 and V is TRBV20-1; D perhaps matches TRBD1 (5 bases). This CDR3 has 13 residues. Germline-derived CDR1 and CDR2 are DFQATT and SNEGSKA (reference sequence). V lost 5 bases and J lost 2, with 13 bases in between. The CDR3 DNA is TGCAGTGCTGGGGTTAGGGGTCCCTACGAGCAGTACTTC. It codes for CSAGVRGPYEQYF.

The table lists this clonotype with many counts. The chain links TRBV7-8 to TRBJ1-1, with TRBD1 matching over 8 bases. The germline V gene has CDR1 SGHVS and CDR2 FQNEAQ. This CDR3 is 15 amino acids long. V was pared by 3 bases and J by 3 bases, with 6 bases of the junction left unmatched. CDR3 nucleotides: TGTGCCAGCAGCTTCGTGACAGGGGCACACACTGAAGCTTTCTTT. The encoded protein is CASSFVTGAHTEAFF.

This clonotype has ten or more counts. V is TRBV6-6 and J is TRBJ2-7; D not certain. The CDR3 length is 13 residues. V lost 1 base to trimming and J lost 6 bases, with 10 bases between them. Germline V CDR1 and CDR2: MNHNY, SVGAGI (reference sequence). The CDR3 DNA reads as TGTGCCAGCAGTTACTTGACCAAGGCCGAGCAGTACTTC. This translates into CASSYLTKAEQYF.

The chain joins TRBV28 to TRBJ2-7, with 10 bases aligning to TRBD1. Germline V gives CDR1 MDHEN, CDR2 SYDVKM. CDR3 length: 15 residues. Losses at the gene ends were 7 bases for V and 0 bases for J; bases not matched to a gene: 6. The CDR3 bases are TGTGCCAGCACCCTAGGGACAGGGGTCTCCTACGAGCAGTACTTC. It specifies CASTLGTGVSYEQYF.

This clonotype showed up many times. V gene TRBV28 combines with J gene TRBJ2-2; 7 bases align to TRBD1. The junction had 5 bases not matched to a gene; V was cut back by 5 bases and J by 2 bases. There are 15 residues in the CDR3. CDR1 and CDR2 (germline): MDHEN, SYDVKM. CDR3 in DNA: TGTGCCAGCAGTCTTTACAGGGGAAACACCGGGGAGCTGTTTTTT. It codes for CASSLYRGNTGELFF. Supplemented by reference TRBV28 and TRBJ2-2, the full variable domain reads DVKVTQSSRYLVKRTGEKVFLECVQDMDHENMFWYRQDPGLGLRLIYFSYDVKMKEKGDIPEGYSVSREKKERFSLILESASTNQTSMYLCASSLYRGNTGELFFGEGSRLTVL.

This clonotype was found a few times. The chain employs TRBV18 and TRBJ1-1; a weak D match, TRBD1 (6 bases). V lost 1 base and J lost 4, with 10 bases in between. Germline V gene lookup returns CDR1 KGHSH and CDR2 LQKENI. The CDR3 is made up of 14 amino acids. The CDR3 bases are TGTGCCAGCTCACCACGGACAGCCTTCACTGAAGCTTTCTTT. Protein: CASSPRTAFTEAFF. Based on the CDR3 plus reference TRBV18 and TRBJ1-1, the full variable domain is NAGVMQNPRHLVRRRGQEARLRCSPMKGHSHVYWYRQLPEEGLKFMVYLQKENIIDESGMPKERFSAEFPKEGPSILRIQQVVRGDSAAYFCASSPRTAFTEAFFGQGTRLTVV.

This clonotype was picked up many times. The chain has TRBV29-1 and TRBJ1-3; TRBD1 aligns across 9 bases. The germline CDR1 and CDR2 sequences are SQVTM and ANQGSEA. V lost 6 bases and J lost 0; bases outside the gene matches: 6. The CDR3 is made up of 15 amino acids. The CDR3 DNA follows: TGCAGCGTGACCGGGACAGGGAGCTCTGGAAACACCATATATTTT. It yields the protein CSVTGTGSSGNTIYF.

This clonotype has a count of ten or more. The chain carries TRBV12-3 or TRBV12-4 and TRBJ2-7; D is possibly TRBD1 or TRBD2 (5 bases each). The CDR3 is 15 residues long. Trimming took 3 bases from V and 4 from J, leaving 16 bases between them. The CDR3 sequence: CASSFRDAGAYEQYF. CDR3 coding DNA: TGTGCCAGCAGTTTCCGGGACGCCGGGGCTTACGAGCAGTACTTC.

Many counts were recorded for this clonotype. The chain has TRBV7-6 and TRBJ1-1; D not certain. Germline V gene sequence: CDR1 SGHVS, CDR2 FNYEAQ. The CDR3 length is 15 residues. Trimming cost V 0 bases and J 1 base, with 9 bases left between them. CDR3 sequence: CASSLADGRNTEAFF. The CDR3 DNA is TGTGCCAGCAGCTTAGCCGACGGACGGAACACTGAAGCTTTCTTT.

This clonotype was detected once. The gene calls are TRBV20-1 and TRBJ1-1; D possibly corresponds to TRBD1 (5 bases). The CDR3 totals 14 residues. The germline CDR1 and CDR2 sequences are DFQATT and SNEGSKA (reference sequence). V gave up 4 bases and J gave up 0 bases, with 12 bases separating them. The CDR3 loop is CSANLDTVNTEAFF. In nucleotides, the CDR3 is TGCAGTGCTAATCTGGACACCGTGAACACTGAAGCTTTCTTT.

This clonotype occurred many times. V gene TRBV12-3 or TRBV12-4 combines with J gene TRBJ1-3; D is ambiguous. The length of the CDR3 is 13 residues. V was trimmed by 11 bases and J by 4 bases, leaving 15 bases between them. The CDR3 DNA is TGTGCCTCCTCTTCGCCCGGAGGAAACACCATATATTTT. Amino acid sequence: CASSSPGGNTIYF.

This clonotype came up many times. The chain joins TRBV4-1 to TRBJ1-1, with a possible D match to TRBD1 (6 bases). With 0 bases removed from V and 5 bases from J, the gap between germline ends came to 13 bases. Germline values: CDR1 MGHRA, CDR2 YSYEKL. The CDR3 consists of 15 residues. The CDR3 reads CASSQEDSLGTEAFF. The CDR3 DNA reads as TGCGCCAGCAGCCAAGAGGACAGCTTAGGGACTGAAGCTTTCTTT.

This clonotype was counted many times. This chain uses TRBV6-2 or TRBV6-3 with TRBJ1-5; D perhaps matches TRBD1 (5 bases). The CDR3 length is 14 residues. The germline gives CDR1 MNHEY, CDR2 SVGEGT. V gave up 6 bases and J gave up 1 base, with 10 bases separating them. The CDR3 DNA is TGTGCCAGCAGCCACGGGGGGAGCAATCAGCCCCAGCATTTT. Translated: CASSHGGSNQPQHF.

This clonotype was seen at least ten times. The chain joins TRBV9 to TRBJ2-7; the D is unclear. Germline V gene data show CDR1 as SGDLS and CDR2 as YYNGEE. The CDR3 runs to 14 residues. The V and J ends lost 0 bases and 5 bases respectively, with 12 bases between them. CDR3 protein: CASSVASGLNEQYF. DNA for the CDR3: TGTGCCAGCAGCGTAGCTTCAGGTTTAAACGAGCAGTACTTC.

This clonotype was counted at least ten times. The genes are TRBV28 and TRBJ1-5; TRBD1 matches 7 bases. CDR1 and CDR2 from the germline V gene are MDHEN and SYDVKM. This CDR3 is 15 amino acids long. With 5 bases clipped from V and 6 bases from J, the junction kept 10 bases outside the gene matches. The CDR3 sequence: CASSHRAGGLQPQHF. CDR3 nucleotide sequence: TGTGCCAGCAGTCACAGGGCAGGGGGTCTTCAGCCCCAGCATTTT.

This clonotype showed up many times. The chain uses TRBV7-3 and TRBJ2-6, with D perhaps being TRBD1 or TRBD2 (5 bases each). Looked up from germline, CDR1 is SGHTA and CDR2 is FQGTGA. CDR3 length: 20 residues. The V and J ends lost 2 bases and 3 bases respectively, with 23 bases between them. The CDR3 is CASSLSLGDPEGFGANVLTF. CDR3 in DNA: TGTGCCAGCAGCTTATCACTCGGGGACCCCGAGGGGTTTGGGGCCAACGTCCTGACTTTC.